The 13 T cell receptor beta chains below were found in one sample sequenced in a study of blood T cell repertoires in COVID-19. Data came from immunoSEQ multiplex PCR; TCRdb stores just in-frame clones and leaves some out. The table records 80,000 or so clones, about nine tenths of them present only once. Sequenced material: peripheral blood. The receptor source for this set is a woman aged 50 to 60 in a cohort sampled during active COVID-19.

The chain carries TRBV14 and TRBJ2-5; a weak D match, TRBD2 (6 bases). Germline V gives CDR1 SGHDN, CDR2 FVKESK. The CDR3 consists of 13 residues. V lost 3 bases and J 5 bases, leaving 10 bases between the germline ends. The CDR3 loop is CASSQAGWETQYF. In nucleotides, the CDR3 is TGTGCCAGCAGCCAGGCGGGATGGGAGACCCAGTACTTC.

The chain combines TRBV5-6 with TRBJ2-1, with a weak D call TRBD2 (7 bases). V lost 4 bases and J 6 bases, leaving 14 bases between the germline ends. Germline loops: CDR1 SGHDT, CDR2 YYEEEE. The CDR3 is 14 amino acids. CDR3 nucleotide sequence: TGTGCCAGCAGCCTCAGGGGAGGGGTCAATGAGCAGTTCTTC. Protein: CASSLRGGVNEQFF. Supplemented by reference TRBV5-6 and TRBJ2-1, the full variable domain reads DAGVTQSPTHLIKTRGQQVTLRCSPKSGHDTVSWYQQALGQGPQFIFQYYEEEERQRGNFPDRFSGHQFPNYSSELNVNALLLGDSALYLCASSLRGGVNEQFFGPGTRLTVL.

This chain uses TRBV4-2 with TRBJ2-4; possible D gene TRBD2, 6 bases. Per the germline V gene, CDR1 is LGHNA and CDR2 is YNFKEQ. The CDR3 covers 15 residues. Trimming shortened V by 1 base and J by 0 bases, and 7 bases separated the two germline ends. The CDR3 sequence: CASSQGGVAKNIQYF. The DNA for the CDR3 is TGTGCCAGCAGCCAAGGGGGGGTAGCCAAAAACATTCAGTACTTC.

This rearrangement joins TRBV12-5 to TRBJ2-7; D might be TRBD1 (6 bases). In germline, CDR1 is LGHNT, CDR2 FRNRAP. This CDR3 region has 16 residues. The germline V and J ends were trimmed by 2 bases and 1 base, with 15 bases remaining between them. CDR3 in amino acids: CASGLHQGPPSYEQYF. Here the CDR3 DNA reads TGTGCTAGTGGTTTGCACCAGGGGCCACCTTCCTACGAGCAGTACTTC.

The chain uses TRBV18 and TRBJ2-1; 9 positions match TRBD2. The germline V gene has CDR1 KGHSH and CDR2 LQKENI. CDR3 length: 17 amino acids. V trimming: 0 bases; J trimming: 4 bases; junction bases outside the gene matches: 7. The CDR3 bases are TGTGCCAGCTCACCACCGGCTAGCGGGGCCTATTACAATGAGCAGTTCTTC. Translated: CASSPPASGAYYNEQFF.

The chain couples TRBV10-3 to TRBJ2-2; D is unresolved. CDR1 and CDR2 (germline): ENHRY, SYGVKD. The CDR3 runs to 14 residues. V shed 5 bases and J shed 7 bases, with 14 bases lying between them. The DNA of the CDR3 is TGTGCCATCAGTTTTGTTGCCCCAGGCGGGGAGCTGTTTTTT. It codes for CAISFVAPGGELFF.

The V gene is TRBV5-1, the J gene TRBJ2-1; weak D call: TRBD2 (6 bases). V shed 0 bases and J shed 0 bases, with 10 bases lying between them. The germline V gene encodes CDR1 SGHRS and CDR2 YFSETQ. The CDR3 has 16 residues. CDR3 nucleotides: TGCGCCAGCAGCTTGGTTACCGGGAGCTCCTACAATGAGCAGTTCTTC. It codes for CASSLVTGSSYNEQFF.

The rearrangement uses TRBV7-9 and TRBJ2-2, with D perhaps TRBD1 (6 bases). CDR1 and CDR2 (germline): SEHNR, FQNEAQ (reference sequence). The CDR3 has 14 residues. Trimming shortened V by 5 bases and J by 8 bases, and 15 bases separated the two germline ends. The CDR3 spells CASSMYRVGGELFF. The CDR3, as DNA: TGTGCCAGCAGCATGTACAGGGTCGGAGGGGAGCTGTTTTTT.

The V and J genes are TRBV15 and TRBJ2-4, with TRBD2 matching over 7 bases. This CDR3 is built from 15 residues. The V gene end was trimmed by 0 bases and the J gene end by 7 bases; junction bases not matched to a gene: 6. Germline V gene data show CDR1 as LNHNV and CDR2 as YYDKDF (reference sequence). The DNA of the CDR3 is TGTGCCACCAGCAGAGATGCCAGCGGGGTGAACATTCAGTACTTC. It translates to CATSRDASGVNIQYF.

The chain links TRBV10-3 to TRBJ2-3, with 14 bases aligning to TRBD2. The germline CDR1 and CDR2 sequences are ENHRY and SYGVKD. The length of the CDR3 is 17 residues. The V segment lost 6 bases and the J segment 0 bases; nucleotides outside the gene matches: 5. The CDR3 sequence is CAIRTSGRGLSTDTQYF. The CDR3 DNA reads TGTGCCATCAGGACTAGCGGGAGGGGTCTAAGCACAGATACGCAGTATTTT.

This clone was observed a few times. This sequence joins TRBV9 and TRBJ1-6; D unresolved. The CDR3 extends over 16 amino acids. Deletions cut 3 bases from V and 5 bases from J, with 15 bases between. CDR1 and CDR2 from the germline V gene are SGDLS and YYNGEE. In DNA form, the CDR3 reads TGTGCCAGCAGCGCCCGACGAGGGCTGGATAATTCACCCCTCCACTTT. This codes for CASSARRGLDNSPLHF.

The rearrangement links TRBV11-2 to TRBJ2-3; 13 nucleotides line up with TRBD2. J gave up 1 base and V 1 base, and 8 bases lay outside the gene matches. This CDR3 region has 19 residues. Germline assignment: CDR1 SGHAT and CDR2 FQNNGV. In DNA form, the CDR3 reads TGTGCCAGCAGCTTAGGACTAGCGGGGGGCCGGGGGGGCACAGATACGCAGTATTTT. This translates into CASSLGLAGGRGGTDTQYF.

The CDR3 DNA reads TGTGCCAGCTCAGGACAGGGTAGCGCCACTGAAGCTTTCTTT. As protein: CASSGQGSATEAFF. The gene calls are TRBV18 and TRBJ1-1; 8 positions agree with TRBD1. The junction had 6 bases not matched to a gene; V was cut back by 5 bases and J by 4 bases. From germline, CDR1 is KGHSH and CDR2 LQKENI. CDR3 length equals 14 residues.